The 5 T cell receptor beta chains below were found in one sample sequenced in a study of blood T cell repertoires in COVID-19. Only in-frame clones appear in the TCRdb table, and some are missing; sequencing was by immunoSEQ multiplex PCR. The profile covers a few hundred thousand clones, with nearly 90% appearing a single time and approximately 5% taken by the ten largest. The sequenced material came from PBMCs or T cells enriched from blood (not recorded which). These receptors originate from a woman aged 25 to 39 who had recovered from COVID-19.

The J gene is TRBJ2-2, the V gene TRBV6-5; TRBD1 aligns across 7 bases. J lost 12 bases, V lost 4 bases, and 5 bases had no gene match. The CDR3 runs to 12 residues. Germline V CDR1 and CDR2: MNHEY, SVGAGI. The CDR3, as DNA: TGTGCCAGCAGTTTTGGGGACAGCAAGCTGTTTTTT. This gives the protein CASSFGDSKLFF.

This rearrangement joins TRBV29-1 to TRBJ1-1; D call uncertain. Germline V gene data show CDR1 as SQVTM and CDR2 as ANQGSEA. The CDR3 consists of 12 residues. With 7 bases removed from V and 0 bases from J, the gap between germline ends came to 9 bases. The CDR3 nucleotides read TGCAGCGCTGGACTAATGAACACTGAAGCTTTCTTT. Its protein product is CSAGLMNTEAFF.

V and J are TRBV4-3 and TRBJ1-1; 7 bases match TRBD1. The CDR3 length is 16 residues. Trimming at V came to 0 bases and at J to 8 bases, leaving 12 bases not matched to a gene. Germline loops: CDR1 LGHNA, CDR2 YSLEER. CDR3 amino acids: CASSQDSTGPPSEAFF. The CDR3 DNA reads TGCGCCAGCAGCCAAGATTCGACAGGGCCGCCCTCCGAAGCTTTCTTT.

For this clone: At one boundary the junction diverges from the germline segment, which might be a read error. The chain recombines TRBV5-1 with TRBJ2-7; D gene uncertain. CDR3 length: 13 residues. Germline V gene sequence: CDR1 SGHRS, CDR2 YFSETQ. CDR3 amino acids: CTSSLEPVYEQYF. The CDR3 DNA is TGCACCAGCAGCTTGGAACCGGTATACGAGCAGTACTTC.

The chain links TRBV5-1 to TRBJ1-1; D is possibly TRBD1 (5 bases). The germline V gene encodes CDR1 SGHRS and CDR2 YFSETQ. The CDR3 length is 16 residues. Trimming stripped 0 bases from V and 1 base from J, with 13 bases between. In nucleotides, the CDR3 is TGCGCCAGCAGCTTGGCGGCCAGGGCCAAGAACACTGAAGCTTTCTTT. It yields the protein CASSLAARAKNTEAFF.